This T cell receptor (beta chain) appears in the sequencing data of a study of T cells in Graves' hyperthyroidism and ophthalmopathy. This clonotype was recorded many times. Its antigen is still unknown. Regarding the study as a whole: Stable hyperthyroidism was separated from ophthalmopathy by a model based on 13 V-J features.

The germline gives CDR1 DFQATT, CDR2 SNEGSKA (reference sequence). Trimming removed 4 bases at V and 1 base at J, with 17 bases between. The CDR3 covers 16 residues. Across 18 months, stable Graves' hyperthyroidism was marked by no progression to ophthalmopathy. Authors of the study amplified TCR beta CDR3 regions from RNA transcripts. In the first-round RT-PCR of the TCR CDR3, the HTBI primer set was used. MiXCR, run by TCRdb on the multiplex PCR reads, gives a single entry per CDR3 protein. Here the sample spans about 110,000 distinct CDR3 sequences, more than 15% being singletons. The sample comprised blood. The TCR was taken from a woman between 45 and 65 years old with Graves' hyperthyroidism. V gene TRBV20-1 combines with J gene TRBJ2-4; D is possibly TRBD2 (5 bases). The CDR3 coding sequence is TGCAGTGCTATATCAATAGCGCAACTCGCCAAAAACATTCAGTACTTC. Translation: CSAISIAQLAKNIQYF.